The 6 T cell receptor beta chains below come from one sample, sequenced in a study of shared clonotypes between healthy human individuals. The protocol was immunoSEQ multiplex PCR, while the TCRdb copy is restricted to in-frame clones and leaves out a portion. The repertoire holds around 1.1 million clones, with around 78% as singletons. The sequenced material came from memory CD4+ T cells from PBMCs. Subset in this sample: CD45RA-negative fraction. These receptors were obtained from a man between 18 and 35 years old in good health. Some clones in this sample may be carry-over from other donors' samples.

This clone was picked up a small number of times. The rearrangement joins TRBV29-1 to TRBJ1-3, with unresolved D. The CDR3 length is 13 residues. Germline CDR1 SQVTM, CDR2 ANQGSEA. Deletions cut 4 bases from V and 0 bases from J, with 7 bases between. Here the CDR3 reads CSVGEFSGNTIYF. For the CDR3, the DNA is TGCAGCGTTGGGGAGTTCTCTGGAAACACCATATATTTT.

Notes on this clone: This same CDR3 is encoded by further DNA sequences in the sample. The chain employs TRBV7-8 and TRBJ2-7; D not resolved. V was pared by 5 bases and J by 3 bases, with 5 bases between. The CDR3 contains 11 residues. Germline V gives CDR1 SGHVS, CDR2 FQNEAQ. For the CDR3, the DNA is TGTGCCAGCAGCCCCAGCTACGAGCAGTACTTC. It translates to CASSPSYEQYF.

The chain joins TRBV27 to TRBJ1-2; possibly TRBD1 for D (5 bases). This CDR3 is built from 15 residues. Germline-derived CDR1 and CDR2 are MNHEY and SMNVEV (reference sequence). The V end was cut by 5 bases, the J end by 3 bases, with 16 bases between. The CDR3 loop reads CASSLRQGLHYGYTF. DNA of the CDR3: TGTGCCAGCAGTCTTCGCCAGGGACTGCACTATGGCTACACCTTC.

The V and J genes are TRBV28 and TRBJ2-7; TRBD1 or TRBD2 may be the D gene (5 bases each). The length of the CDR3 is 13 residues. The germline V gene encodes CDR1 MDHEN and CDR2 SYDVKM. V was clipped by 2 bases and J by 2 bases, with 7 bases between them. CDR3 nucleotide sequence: TGTGCCAGCAGTTTACCGGGACCCTACGAGCAGTACTTC. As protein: CASSLPGPYEQYF.

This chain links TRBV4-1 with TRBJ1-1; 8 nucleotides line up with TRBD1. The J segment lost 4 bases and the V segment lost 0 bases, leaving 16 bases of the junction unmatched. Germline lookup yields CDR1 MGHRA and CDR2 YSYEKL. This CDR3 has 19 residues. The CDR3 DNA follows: TGCGCCAGCAGCCAAGATTTTCTGCAGGGGGCGAGGGTGGTCACTGAAGCTTTCTTT. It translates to CASSQDFLQGARVVTEAFF.

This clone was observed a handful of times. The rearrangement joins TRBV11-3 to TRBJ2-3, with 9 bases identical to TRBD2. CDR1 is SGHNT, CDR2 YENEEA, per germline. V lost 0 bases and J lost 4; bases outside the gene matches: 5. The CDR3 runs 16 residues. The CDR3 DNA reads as TGTGCCAGCAGCTTAGACGGAGCGGGGGGCGCAGATACGCAGTATTTT. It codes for CASSLDGAGGADTQYF.